This entry describes one TCR beta chain. This sample stems from a study of control samples from healthy donors and cancer patients. Sequencing was performed with immunoSEQ multiplex PCR; in TCRdb, only in-frame clones are kept and a portion is missing. This sample has roughly 92,000 clones, with roughly 86% found just once. The CDR3 totals 15 residues. The germline V gene has CDR1 SGHDN and CDR2 FVKESK. J gave up 6 bases and V 5 bases, and 5 bases lay outside the gene matches. This clonotype originated in a woman in her 50s in good health. Sequences were obtained from blood. The V call is TRBV14, the J call TRBJ2-3, with TRBD2 matching over 13 bases. CDR3 in DNA: TGTGCCAGCAGCGTCGGGACTAGCGGGACGGATACGCAGTATTTT. As protein: CASSVGTSGTDTQYF.